This T cell receptor (beta chain) was sequenced in a study of CXCR3-negative and CXCR3-positive naive CD8 T cells. Notes on the study in general: Hydrophobicity was higher for TRB CDR3s found in CXCR3-positive naive cells than in CXCR3-negative naive cells. Both naive subsets, CXCR3-negative and CXCR3-positive, displayed similar TRBV-TRBJ usage, unlike memory cells. For the naive subsets, surface CD5 was similar, and TCR strength was inferred from TRB CDR3 properties.

Every CD8+ T cell subset underwent triplicate sorting at roughly 320,000 cells apiece. A word on this clonotype: Antigen unknown.

Via 5' RACE with UMI labels, TRB cDNA libraries were prepared. Using the 5' RACE reads, TCRdb records one entry per CDR3 protein without DNA. Its listing shows under 60,000 distinct CDR3 sequences. Sample: naive CXCR3+ CD8+ T cells from blood. This sample's subset: CD45RO-CCR7+CD27+CD95- naive CD8+ T cells expressing CXCR3 (TNR3+). The source of this sequence is a human donor in good health. Some clones in this sample may be carry-over from other donors' samples.

CDR3 sequence: CASSQAWEIGAREQYF. V usage is TRBV4-3 and J usage is TRBJ2-7; TCRdb gives TRBD1 as the D gene, but with no DNA this cannot be confirmed. CDR1 LGHNA and CDR2 YSLEER come from the germline V gene. This CDR3 contains 16 residues.